A single sample is the source of the 5 T cell receptor beta chains below, sequenced in a study of CD8+CD57+ T cells in acquired aplastic anemia. In patients chosen for sequencing, flow cytometry had shown CD8+CD57+ cell expansion. Using genomic DNA as the template, TCR beta VDJ and CDR3 profiling was carried out. Using its own MiXCR run on the reads, TCRdb lists one record per CDR3 protein. The sample records about 160,000 distinct CDR3 sequences, around 50% being singletons. The sequencing input was sorted CD4+, CD8+, or CD8+CD57+ T cells (not recorded which) from PBMCs. Source of these receptors: a human donor with aplastic anemia.

There are many counts of this clonotype. The chain couples TRBV6-1 to TRBJ1-6; no firm D call. With 4 bases removed from V and 12 bases from J, the gap between germline ends came to 7 bases. The CDR3 is 11 amino acids. The germline CDR1 and CDR2 sequences are MNHNS and SASEGT. The CDR3 loop reads CASSVSGPLHF. Here the CDR3 DNA reads TGTGCCAGCAGTGTCTCTGGACCCCTCCACTTT.

This chain connects TRBV19 to TRBJ2-5; 7 bases line up with TRBD1. J lost 4 bases, V lost 4 bases, and 9 bases had no gene match. CDR3 length equals 15 residues. CDR1 LNHDA and CDR2 SQIVND come from the germline V gene (reference sequence). The CDR3 region is CASSTENRGGETQYF. In DNA form, the CDR3 reads TGTGCCAGTAGTACGGAAAACAGGGGTGGAGAGACCCAGTACTTC.

In this sample, this clonotype turned up many times. The V gene is TRBV2, the J gene TRBJ1-1; D is perhaps TRBD1 (6 bases). Looked up from germline, CDR1 is SNHLY and CDR2 is FYNNEI. Between the trimmed V and J ends, which lost 7 bases and 5 bases, there was a span of 14 bases. The length of the CDR3 is 13 residues. For the CDR3, the DNA is TGTGCCAGCACCGGACAGATACTGACTGAAGCTTTCTTT. This gives the protein CASTGQILTEAFF.

A note on this clonotype: This may arise from a read error, as a much more abundant clone is one base away. V usage is TRBV6-9 and J usage is TRBJ1-3, with D perhaps TRBD1 (5 bases). Trimming cost V 6 bases and J 6 bases, with 21 bases left between them. Germline V gene data show CDR1 as MNHGY and CDR2 as SVAAGI. The CDR3 consists of 16 residues. In DNA form, the CDR3 reads TGTGCCAGCAGACCCTCCGGTAGGGGCAGGGAAAACACCATATATTTT. Its translation: CASRPSGRGRENTIYF.

This chain joins TRBV5-6 and TRBJ2-3; D not certain. The CDR3 runs 12 residues. Germline-derived CDR1 and CDR2 are SGHDT and YYEEEE. V was clipped by 4 bases and J by 5 bases, with 8 bases between them. CDR3: CASSALGDTQYF. Here the CDR3 DNA reads TGTGCCAGCAGCGCCCTGGGAGATACGCAGTATTTT.